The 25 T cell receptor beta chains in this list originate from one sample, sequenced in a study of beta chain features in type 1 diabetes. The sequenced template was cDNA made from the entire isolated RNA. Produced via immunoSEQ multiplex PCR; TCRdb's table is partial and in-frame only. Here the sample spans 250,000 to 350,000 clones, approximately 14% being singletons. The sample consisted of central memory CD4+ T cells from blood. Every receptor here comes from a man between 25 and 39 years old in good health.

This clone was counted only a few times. The CDR3 region is CASSMGGIGTDTQYF. Here the CDR3 DNA reads TGTGCCAGTAGTATGGGAGGGATAGGCACAGATACGCAGTATTTT. The rearrangement links TRBV19 to TRBJ2-3; 7 nucleotides align to TRBD2. J lost 1 base, V lost 3 bases, and 4 bases had no gene match. This CDR3 comprises 15 residues. Germline V gives CDR1 LNHDA, CDR2 SQIVND (reference sequence).

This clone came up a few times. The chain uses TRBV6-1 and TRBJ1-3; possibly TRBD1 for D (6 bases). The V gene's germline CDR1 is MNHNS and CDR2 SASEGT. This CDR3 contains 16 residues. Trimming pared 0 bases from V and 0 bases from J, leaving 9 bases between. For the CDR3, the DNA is TGTGCCAGCAGTGAAGCGGGGGGCGTCTCTGGAAACACCATATATTTT. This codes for CASSEAGGVSGNTIYF.

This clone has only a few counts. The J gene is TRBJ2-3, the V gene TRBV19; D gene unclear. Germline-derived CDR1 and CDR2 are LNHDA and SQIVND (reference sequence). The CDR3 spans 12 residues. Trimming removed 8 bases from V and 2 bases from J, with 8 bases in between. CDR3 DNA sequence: TGTGCCAGTCAAGACCTCACAGATACGCAGTATTTT. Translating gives CASQDLTDTQYF.

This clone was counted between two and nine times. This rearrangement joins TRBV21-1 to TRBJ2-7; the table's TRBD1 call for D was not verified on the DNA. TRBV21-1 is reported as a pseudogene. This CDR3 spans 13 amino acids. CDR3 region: CASSKGHIYEQYV. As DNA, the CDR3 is TGTGCCAGCAGCAAGGGCCATATCTACGAGCAGTACGTC.

CDR3 loop: CASSLRGVGGRGNQPQHF. The CDR3 region has the DNA TGTGCCAGCAGCCTACGAGGCGTAGGGGGTCGGGGCAATCAGCCCCAGCATTTT. The chain has TRBV5-6 and TRBJ1-5, with D possibly TRBD1 on 6 matching bases. The CDR3 contains 18 residues. The V gene lost 4 bases and the J gene lost 2 bases, with 22 bases spanning the gap. Germline V gene data show CDR1 as SGHDT and CDR2 as YYEEEE.

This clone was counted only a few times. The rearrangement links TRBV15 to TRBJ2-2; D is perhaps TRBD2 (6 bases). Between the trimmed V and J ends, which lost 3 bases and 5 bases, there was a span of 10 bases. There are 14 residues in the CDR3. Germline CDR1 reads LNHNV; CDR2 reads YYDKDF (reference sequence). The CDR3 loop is CATSRDYRTGELFF. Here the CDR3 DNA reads TGTGCCACCAGCAGGGACTACAGAACCGGGGAGCTGTTTTTT.

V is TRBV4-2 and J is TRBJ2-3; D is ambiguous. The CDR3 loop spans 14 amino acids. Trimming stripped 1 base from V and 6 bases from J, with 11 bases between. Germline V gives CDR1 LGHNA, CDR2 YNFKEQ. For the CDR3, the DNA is TGTGCCAGCAGCCAAGGGACCTCCGCTGATACGCAGTATTTT. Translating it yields CASSQGTSADTQYF.

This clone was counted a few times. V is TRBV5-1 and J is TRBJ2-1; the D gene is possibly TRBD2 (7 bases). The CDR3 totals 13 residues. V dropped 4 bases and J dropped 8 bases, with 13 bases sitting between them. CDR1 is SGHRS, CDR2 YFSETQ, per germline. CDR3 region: CASSLRGGYEQFF. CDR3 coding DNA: TGCGCCAGCAGCCTGAGGGGGGGCTATGAGCAGTTCTTC.

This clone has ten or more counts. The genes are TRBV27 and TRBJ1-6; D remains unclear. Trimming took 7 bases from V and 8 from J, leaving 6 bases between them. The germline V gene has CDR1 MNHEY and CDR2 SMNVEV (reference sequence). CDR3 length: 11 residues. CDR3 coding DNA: TGTGCCAGCAAGGGAGATTCACCCCTCCACTTT. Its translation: CASKGDSPLHF.

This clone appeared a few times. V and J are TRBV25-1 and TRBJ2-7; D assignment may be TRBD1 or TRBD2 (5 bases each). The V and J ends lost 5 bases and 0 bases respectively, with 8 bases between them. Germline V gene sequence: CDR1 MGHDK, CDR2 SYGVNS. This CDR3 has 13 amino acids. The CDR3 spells CASSWGSSYEQYF. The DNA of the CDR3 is TGTGCCAGCAGTTGGGGGTCCTCCTACGAGCAGTACTTC.

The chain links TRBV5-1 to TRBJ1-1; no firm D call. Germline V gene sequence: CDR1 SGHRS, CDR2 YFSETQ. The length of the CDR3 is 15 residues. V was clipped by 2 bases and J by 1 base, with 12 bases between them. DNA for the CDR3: TGCGCCAGCAGCTTACTTACACGTCAGAACACTGAAGCTTTCTTT. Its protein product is CASSLLTRQNTEAFF.

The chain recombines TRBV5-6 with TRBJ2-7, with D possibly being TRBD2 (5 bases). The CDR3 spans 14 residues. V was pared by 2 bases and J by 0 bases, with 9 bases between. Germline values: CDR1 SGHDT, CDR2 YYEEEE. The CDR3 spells CASSFGVNSYEQYF. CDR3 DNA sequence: TGTGCCAGCAGCTTCGGGGTGAACTCCTACGAGCAGTACTTC.

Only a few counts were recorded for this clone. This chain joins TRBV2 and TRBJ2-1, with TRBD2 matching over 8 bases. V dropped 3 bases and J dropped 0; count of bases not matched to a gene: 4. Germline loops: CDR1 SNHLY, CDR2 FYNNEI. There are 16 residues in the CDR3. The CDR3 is CASSDGGGSSYNEQFF. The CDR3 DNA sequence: TGTGCCAGCAGTGATGGCGGGGGGAGCTCCTACAATGAGCAGTTCTTC.

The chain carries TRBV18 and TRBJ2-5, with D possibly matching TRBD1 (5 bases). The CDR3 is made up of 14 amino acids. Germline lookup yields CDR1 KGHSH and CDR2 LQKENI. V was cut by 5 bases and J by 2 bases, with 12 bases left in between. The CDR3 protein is CASSTRQLQETQYF. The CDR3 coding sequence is TGTGCCAGCTCAACCCGACAGTTACAAGAGACCCAGTACTTC.

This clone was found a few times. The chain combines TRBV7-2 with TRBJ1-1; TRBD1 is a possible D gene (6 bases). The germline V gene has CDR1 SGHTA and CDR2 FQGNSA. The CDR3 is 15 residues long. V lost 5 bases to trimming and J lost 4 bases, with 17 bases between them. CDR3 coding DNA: TGTGCCAGCAGCCCTAGGAGGGGGGCGGGCACTGAAGCTTTCTTT. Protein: CASSPRRGAGTEAFF.

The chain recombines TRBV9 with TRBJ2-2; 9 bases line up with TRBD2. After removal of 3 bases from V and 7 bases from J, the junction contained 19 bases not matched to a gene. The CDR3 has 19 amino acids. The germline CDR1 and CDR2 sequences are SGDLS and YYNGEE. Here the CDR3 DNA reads TGTGCCAGCAGCGAAGGGATGAGGGCGGGAGGGCCCTCGGGCGGGGAGCTGTTTTTT. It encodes CASSEGMRAGGPSGGELFF.

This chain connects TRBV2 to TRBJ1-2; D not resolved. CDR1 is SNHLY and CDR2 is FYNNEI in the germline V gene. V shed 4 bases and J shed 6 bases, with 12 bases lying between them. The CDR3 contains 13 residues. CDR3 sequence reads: CASSAGPVDGYTF. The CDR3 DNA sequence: TGTGCCAGCAGTGCTGGCCCGGTAGATGGCTACACCTTC.

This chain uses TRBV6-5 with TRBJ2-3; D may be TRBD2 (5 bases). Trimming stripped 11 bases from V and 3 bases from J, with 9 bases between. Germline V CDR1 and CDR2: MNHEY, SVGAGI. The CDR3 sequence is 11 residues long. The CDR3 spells CAAGRTDTQYF. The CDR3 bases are TGTGCCGCGGGTCGAACAGATACGCAGTATTTT.

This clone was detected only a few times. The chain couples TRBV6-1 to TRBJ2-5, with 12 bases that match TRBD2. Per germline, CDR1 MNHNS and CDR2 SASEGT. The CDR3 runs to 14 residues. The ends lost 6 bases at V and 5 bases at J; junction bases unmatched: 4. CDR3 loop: CASRLAGGLETQYF. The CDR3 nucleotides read TGTGCCAGCAGGCTAGCGGGGGGGCTCGAGACCCAGTACTTC.

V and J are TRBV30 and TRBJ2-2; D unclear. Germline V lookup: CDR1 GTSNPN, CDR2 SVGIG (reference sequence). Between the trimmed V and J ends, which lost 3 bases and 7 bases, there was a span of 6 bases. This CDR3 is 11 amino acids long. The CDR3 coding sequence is TGTGCCTGGAGCGGGTACGGGGAGCTGTTTTTT. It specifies CAWSGYGELFF. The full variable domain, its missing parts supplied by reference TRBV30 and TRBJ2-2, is SQTIHQWPATLVQPVGSPLSLECTVEGTSNPNLYWYRQAAGRGLQLLFYSVGIGQISSEVPQNLSASRPQDRQFILSSKKLLLSDSGFYLCAWSGYGELFFGEGSRLTVL.

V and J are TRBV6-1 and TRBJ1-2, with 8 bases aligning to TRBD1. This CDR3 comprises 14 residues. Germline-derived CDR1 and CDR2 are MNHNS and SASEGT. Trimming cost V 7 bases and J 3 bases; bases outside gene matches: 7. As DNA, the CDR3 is TGTGCCAGCAAACACGCGGGACAGGACTATGGCTACACCTTC. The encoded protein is CASKHAGQDYGYTF.

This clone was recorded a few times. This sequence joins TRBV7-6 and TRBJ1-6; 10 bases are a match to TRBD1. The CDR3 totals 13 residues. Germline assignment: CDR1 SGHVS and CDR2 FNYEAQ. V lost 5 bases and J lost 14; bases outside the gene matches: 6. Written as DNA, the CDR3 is TGTGCCAGCAGCGACCGGGACAGGGGAACCCTCCACTTT. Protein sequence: CASSDRDRGTLHF.

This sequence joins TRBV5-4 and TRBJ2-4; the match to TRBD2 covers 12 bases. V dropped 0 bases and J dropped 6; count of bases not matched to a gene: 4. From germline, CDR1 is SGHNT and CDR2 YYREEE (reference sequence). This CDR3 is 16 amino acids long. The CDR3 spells CASSLDGLAGTNIQYF. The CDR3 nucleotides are TGTGCCAGCAGCTTGGATGGACTAGCGGGGACAAACATTCAGTACTTC. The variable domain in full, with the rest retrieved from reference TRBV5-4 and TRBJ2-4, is ETGVTQSPTHLIKTRGQQVTLRCSSQSGHNTVSWYQQALGQGPQFIFQYYREEENGRGNFPPRFSGLQFPNYSSELNVNALELDDSALYLCASSLDGLAGTNIQYFGAGTRLSVL.

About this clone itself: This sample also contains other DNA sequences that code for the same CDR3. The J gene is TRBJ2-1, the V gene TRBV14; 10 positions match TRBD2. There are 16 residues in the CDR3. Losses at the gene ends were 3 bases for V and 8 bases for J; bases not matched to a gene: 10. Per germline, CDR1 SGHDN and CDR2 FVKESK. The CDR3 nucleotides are TGTGCCAGCAGCCAGGAGGGGACTAGCGATAATGATGAGCAGTTCTTC. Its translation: CASSQEGTSDNDEQFF.

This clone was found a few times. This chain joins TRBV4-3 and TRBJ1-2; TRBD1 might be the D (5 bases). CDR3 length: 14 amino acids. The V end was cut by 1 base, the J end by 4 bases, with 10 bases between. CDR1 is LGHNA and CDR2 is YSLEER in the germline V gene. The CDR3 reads CASSQAGRTYGYTF. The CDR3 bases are TGCGCCAGCAGCCAAGCGGGACGGACCTATGGCTACACCTTC.